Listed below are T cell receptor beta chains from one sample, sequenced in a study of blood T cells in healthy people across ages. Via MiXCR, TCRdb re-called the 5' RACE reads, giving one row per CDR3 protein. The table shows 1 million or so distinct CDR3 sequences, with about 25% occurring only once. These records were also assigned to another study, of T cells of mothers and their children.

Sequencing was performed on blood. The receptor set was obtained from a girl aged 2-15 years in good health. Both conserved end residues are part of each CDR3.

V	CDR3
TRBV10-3	CAISKEATNEKLFF
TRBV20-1	CSASFQGVETQYF
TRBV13	CASSSRGGIYRVSYEQYF
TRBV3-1	CASSPGAWGEAFF
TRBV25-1	CASSELPGSEAFF
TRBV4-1	CASSQSRDRERETQYF
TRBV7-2	CASSLTPGLQETQYF
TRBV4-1	CASSQGPRGAYEQYF
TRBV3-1	CASSQLGGTQYF
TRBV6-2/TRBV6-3	CASSYALRERGNQPQHF
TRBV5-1	CASKTGDKETQYF
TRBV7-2	CASSIGQLEETQYF
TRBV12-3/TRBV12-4	CASSQGGHGYTF
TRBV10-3	CAISQYTDRPQHF
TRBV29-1	CSAGTMRDNEQFF
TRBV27	CASRARDSFNYGYTF
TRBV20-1	CSAGATYNEQFF
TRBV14	CASSQIPSGEQFF
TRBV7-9	CASSLSLDENTIYF
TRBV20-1	CSAIRLAGPYEQYF
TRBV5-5	CASSLAGEGTEAFF
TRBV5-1	CASSLSPGVGNEHYF
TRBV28	CASGLPWDTQYF
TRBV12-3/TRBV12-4	CASSPSLQGDGYTF
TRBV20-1	CSATPSGRGEQFF
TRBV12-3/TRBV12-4	CASSWSYGVSTEAFF
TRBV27	CASSPPGEVKRNEQYF
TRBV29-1	CSGGDRAYEQYF
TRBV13	CASSLGAGYNEQYF
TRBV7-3	CASSPPRDEQFF
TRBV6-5	CASSSDPPDRGETQYF
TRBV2	CVSSVRGGEAFF